Here is one T cell receptor beta chain with its context. Its antigen has not been determined. There are no base qualities to consult, and no much larger clone falls within one base. Including cysteine and phenylalanine, the CDR3 has 14 amino acids. This entry keeps only the CDR3 DNA: 42 bases, framed from base 1. The germline V end is reduced by 6 bases and the J end by 5 bases; junction bases left unmatched: 8. The germline V gene (reference sequence) yields MNHNY for CDR1 and SVGAGI for CDR2. This specimen comes from a study of T cell responses to AZD1222 COVID-19 vaccine (dated by TCRdb to about 2021). For the wider study: AZD1222 recipients with second doses at about 4 weeks or about 12 weeks were pooled, because spike-specific TCR depth and breadth did not differ between schedules. Trial participants were enrolled by age into subgroups of 18-55, 56-69 and 70-plus years, and 148, 28 and 57 TCR-sequenced participants, respectively, were included in these subgroups. TCR sequencing covered 233 trial participants: 200 to 210 given two doses of AZD1222 and around 26 given two doses of MenACWY control vaccine.

The CDR3 regions of human TCRbeta chains were analyzed by immunosequencing. Concerning the study's data processing: TCRs in the repertoires were matched against a reference library of SARS-CoV-2-specific TCRs that had been generated with the MIRA antigen-specificity platform. Breadth was defined as the fraction of unique TCRs that were SARS-CoV-2-associated. Depth was defined as the fraction of total T cells that were SARS-CoV-2-associated. Using the MIRA data, every spike-specific TCR was mapped to the spike region that the TCR reacted to and assigned to either a CD4 or a CD8 class. Log10-transformed breadth and depth values were compared by one-way ANOVA with Sidak's multiple comparisons tests. TCRdb retrieved this table from immuneACCESS and kept in-frame rearrangements only. Not all clones are present; in checked studies, unresolved V genes account for under half, and no reason is known for the remainder. For V, J and clone size, that table is used; D and trimming come from the DNA. This sample holds fewer than 100,000 clones; around nine tenths were observed only once. Around 21% of the sample lies in the top ten.

What this sample's time point label stands for: baseline before first vaccination. Vaccinee samples came from UK trials COV001 and COV002, including a single-blind randomized controlled phase 2/3 trial of AZD1222 (ChAdOx1 nCoV-19) in healthy adults. For TCRbeta chain sequencing, PBMC samples were collected from trial participants at day 0 and at day 28 after the second dose. Overall study outcomes, separate from this receptor: After two AZD1222 doses, spike-specific TCR breadth and depth were significantly higher than at day 0 and than in MenACWY recipients. The vaccine-associated CD4 TCRs covered the entire spike protein, and the dominant responses fell in regions 160-218 and 743-854. Conclusions about previously exposed vaccinees were limited because only 5 or 6 AZD1222 recipients were SARS-CoV-2 seropositive at baseline. In the small 56-69-year group, the increase in depth fell short of significance, most likely because of low power. No day 14 peak-response samples were available, so repertoires were characterized only after the peak T cell response. Participants were mostly white British and included more females than males, and it was suggested by the authors that clonal diversity may have been underestimated. Reportedly, almost half of the unique spike-specific TCRs recognized epitopes lying outside the regions that are mutated in the B.1.351 and B.1.1.7 variants.

The TCR sequence derives from an adult in good health. Sequenced here: peripheral blood, sampled on day 0 of AZD1222 vaccination. The V gene is TRBV6-6 and the J gene is TRBJ2-5; a stretch of 8 junction bases matches TRBD1. The CDR3 reads CASRLTGGGETQYF. In nucleotide form, the sequence is TGTGCCAGCAGACTTACAGGGGGTGGCGAGACCCAGTACTTC.